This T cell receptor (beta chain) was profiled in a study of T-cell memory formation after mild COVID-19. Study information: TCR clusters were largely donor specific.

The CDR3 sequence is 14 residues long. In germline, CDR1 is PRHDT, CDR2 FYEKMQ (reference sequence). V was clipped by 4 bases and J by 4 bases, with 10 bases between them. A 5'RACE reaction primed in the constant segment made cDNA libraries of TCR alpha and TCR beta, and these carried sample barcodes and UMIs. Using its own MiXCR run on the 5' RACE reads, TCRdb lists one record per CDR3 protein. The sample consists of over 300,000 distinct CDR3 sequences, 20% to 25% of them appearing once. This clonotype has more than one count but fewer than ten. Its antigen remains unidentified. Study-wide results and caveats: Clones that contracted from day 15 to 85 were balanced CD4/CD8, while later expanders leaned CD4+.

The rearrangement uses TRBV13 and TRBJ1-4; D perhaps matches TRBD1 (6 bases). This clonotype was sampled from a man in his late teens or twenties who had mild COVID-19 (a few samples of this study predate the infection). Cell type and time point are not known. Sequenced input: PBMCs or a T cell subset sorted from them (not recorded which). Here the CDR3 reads CASSSNRVNEKLFF. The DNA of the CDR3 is TGTGCCAGCAGCTCCAACAGGGTTAATGAAAAACTGTTTTTT.